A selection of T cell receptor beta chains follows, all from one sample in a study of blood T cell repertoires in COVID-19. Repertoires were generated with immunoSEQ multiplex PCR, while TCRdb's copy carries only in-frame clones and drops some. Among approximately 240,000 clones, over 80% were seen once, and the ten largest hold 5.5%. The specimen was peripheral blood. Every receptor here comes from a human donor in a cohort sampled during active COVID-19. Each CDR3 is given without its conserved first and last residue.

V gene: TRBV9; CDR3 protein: ASSQSGQGYGYT
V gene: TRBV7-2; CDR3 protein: ASSLATRGAKNIQY
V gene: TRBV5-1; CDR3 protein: ASSLVQDLHNEQF
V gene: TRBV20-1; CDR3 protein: SPRHQETQY
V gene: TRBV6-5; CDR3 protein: ASSSIREEAF
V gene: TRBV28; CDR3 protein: ASSFGVRGLSYEQY
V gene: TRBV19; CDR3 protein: ASSLASSYNEQF
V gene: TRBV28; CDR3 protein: ASSLPLIEQY
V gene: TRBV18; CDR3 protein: ASSTQELQVQNSNQPQH
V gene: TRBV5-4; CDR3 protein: ASSDSGGRVYEQY
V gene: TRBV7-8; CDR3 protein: ASSSAGWSSNQPQH
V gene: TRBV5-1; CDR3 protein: ASSSAGQGQAEAF
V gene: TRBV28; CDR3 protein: ASSPRSEGEQF
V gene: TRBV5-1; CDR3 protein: ASYYGQGTSGTLGTDTQY
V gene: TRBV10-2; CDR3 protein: ASTVPGANVLT
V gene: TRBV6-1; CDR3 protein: ASSEIFEGPQH
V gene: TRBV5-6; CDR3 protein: ASSSDSDGYT
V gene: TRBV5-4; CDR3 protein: ASTQGQLNTGELF
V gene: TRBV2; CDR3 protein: ASILGQGSEAF
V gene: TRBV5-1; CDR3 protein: ASSLSGNSYEQY
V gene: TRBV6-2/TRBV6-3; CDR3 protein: ASSYLTGKGGNTEAF
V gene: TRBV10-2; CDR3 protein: ASSEPLTLAGGPTDTQY
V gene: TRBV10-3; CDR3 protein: AISESSADNYGYT
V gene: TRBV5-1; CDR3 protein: ASSKTSNTEAF
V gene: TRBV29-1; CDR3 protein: SLRYGDIGEQF
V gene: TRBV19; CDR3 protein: ASSIGRQGASPLH
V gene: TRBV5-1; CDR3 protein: ASSLEGGTKTQY
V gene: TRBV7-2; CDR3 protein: ASSTGQHTGELF
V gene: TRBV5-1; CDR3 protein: ASSLVGGQGSGEQY
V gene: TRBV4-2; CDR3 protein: ASSQGLAGRGQETQY
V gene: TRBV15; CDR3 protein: ATSRDRLGNTIY
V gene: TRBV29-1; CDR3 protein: SVLTEVRPEAF
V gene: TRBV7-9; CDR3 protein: ASSPRQGNTIY
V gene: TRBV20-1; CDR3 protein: SAAGGEKLF
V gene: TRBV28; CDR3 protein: ASITSGNYEQY
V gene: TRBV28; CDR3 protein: ASSAGRAEKLF
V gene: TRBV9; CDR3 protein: ASTVVSLGDTEAF
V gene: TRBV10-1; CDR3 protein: ASSRDRANGYT
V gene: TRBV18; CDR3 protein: ASSPSGTGLVEKLF
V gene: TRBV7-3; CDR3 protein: ASSPYTGELF
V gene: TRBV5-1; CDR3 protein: ASSQTGPEKLF
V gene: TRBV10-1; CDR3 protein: ASSEAWSTGELF
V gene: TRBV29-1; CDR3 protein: SVTGVPLNYGYT
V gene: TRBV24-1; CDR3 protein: ATRAPGGAEQF
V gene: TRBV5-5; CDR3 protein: ASDRGDSYNSPLH
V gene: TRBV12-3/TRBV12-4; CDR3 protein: ASSLTDFGGYT
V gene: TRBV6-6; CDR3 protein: ASSWTGRDTQY
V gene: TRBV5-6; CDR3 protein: ASSFLTPGLPTGELF
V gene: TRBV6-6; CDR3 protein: ASRDRHNSPLH
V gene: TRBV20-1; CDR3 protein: SASPLAGGWSTDTQY
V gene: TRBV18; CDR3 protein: ASSGTPTGELF
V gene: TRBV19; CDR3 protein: ASRPTSGGAVEQF
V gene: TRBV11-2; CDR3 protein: ASSFGGWEETQY
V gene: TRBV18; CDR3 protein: ASSVNSPGQNTEAF
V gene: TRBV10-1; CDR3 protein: ASSGGDSSSDTQY
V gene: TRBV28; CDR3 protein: ATGRGGSYGYT